What follows describes a single T cell receptor beta chain. No antigen is known for it. Trimming took off 4 bases at V and 6 bases at J, with 6 bases between the two ends. The CDR3 runs 12 residues. The V gene's germline CDR1 is LGHNT and CDR2 FRNRAP. The data were taken from a study of a mutant IDH1 vaccine in newly diagnosed glioma. General observations from the study: Across multiple MHC alleles, roughly 93% of patients had vaccine-induced responses.

Sequencing used immunoSEQ multiplex PCR; TCRdb keeps in-frame clones, though not all of them. The data contain 65,000 to 70,000 clones, 65% to 85% of them singletons. Time point here: baseline, week 1 (first vaccination visit). Treatment defined: pre-vaccination baseline after standard-of-care therapy. This TCR came from a woman aged 18-29 years with glioma. Some clones in this sample may be carry-over from other donors' samples. The chain has TRBV12-5 and TRBJ2-2; unclear D gene. This specimen was peripheral blood mononuclear cells (PBMCs), taken from a glioma patient treated with radiotherapy, temozolomide or both. CDR3 sequence: CASGYVPGELFF. DNA of the CDR3: TGTGCTAGTGGTTATGTTCCCGGGGAGCTGTTTTTT.